This section outlines one TCR beta chain sequence together with its context. Its antigen is currently unknown. This specimen comes from a study of vaccination effects on CD4 cells after COVID-19. Sequencing followed a ViraFEST assay step that expanded antigen-specific CD4+ T cells with viral peptide pools. Following an approximately eleven-day culture, CD4+ T cells were purified. Participants got two doses of BNT162b2 or mRNA-1273 vaccine. The CDR3 loop spans 14 amino acids. Germline CDR1 is MNHEY and CDR2 is SVGAGI. Trimming removed 5 bases from V and 5 bases from J, with 15 bases in between. Clones were sequenced by immunoSEQ multiplex PCR, and TCRdb holds only the in-frame ones, with some missing. The sample comprises around 81,000 clones, 77% of which are singletons, and under 1.2% rests with the top ten.

This receptor was identified in a human donor who received a COVID-19 vaccine. The chain joins TRBV6-5 to TRBJ2-5; D is perhaps TRBD1 (5 bases). Sequences were derived from CD4+ T cells from PBMCs cultured with HCoV-OC43 spike peptides, sampled after COVID-19 vaccination. As for subset: HCoV-OC43 spike overlapping peptide pool stimulation. The CDR3 DNA is TGTGCCAGCAGTAGGCCCCAGGGTTCCGAGACCCAGTACTTC. It translates to CASSRPQGSETQYF.